This T cell receptor beta chain stems from a study of response to subunit inactivated influenza vaccine. Via MiXCR, TCRdb re-called the RT-PCR reads, giving one row per CDR3 protein. The sample has fewer than 400,000 distinct CDR3 sequences, roughly a fifth seen once. This clonotype showed up just a few times. The source of this sequence is a man between 50 and 75 years old who received an inactivated influenza vaccine. This specimen consisted of PBMCs from blood, obtained less than 22 months after vaccination.

The CDR3 loop reads CASSLAARYNEQFF. CDR3 nucleotide sequence: TGTGCCAGCAGCTTAGCGGCCAGATACAATGAGCAGTTCTTC. The chain joins TRBV7-2 to TRBJ2-1; D remains unclear. The CDR3 is 14 residues long. The V gene's germline CDR1 is SGHTA and CDR2 FQGNSA. Trimming took 0 bases from V and 4 from J, leaving 7 bases between them.